This TCR beta chain was identified during a study of cytomegalovirus exposure and HLA in healthy donors (dated by TCRdb to the late 2010s). Background on the whole study: An earlier analysis of approximately 640 of the donors reported about 250 Gb of sequence data and around 120 million unique TCR beta sequences from roughly 180 million T cells. Among the roughly 380 genotyped donors, under 90% belonged to the genetic ancestry cluster associated with self-reported Caucasian donors. The aim of the study was to test whether cataloging public T cell receptors could identify signatures of past pathogen exposure. On average, 235,054 unique TCR beta nucleotide sequences were sequenced per donor among 350 to 400 genotyped donors of the cohort, with roughly 19% of those sequences being non-productive. Rather than drawing on any new phenotypic data, the later analysis identified candidate immune exposures from TCR beta sequences and the way those sequences occurred across donors. Roughly 300 gigabases of sequencing data and 91 million or so unique TCR sequences made up an early release that covered approximately 700 HLA-typed donors. Class I and class II HLA loci were covered by the typing at four-digit resolution. Donor age, sex, ethnicity and CMV serostatus were compiled together with the repertoire data. Typing coverage varied by locus: roughly 629-630 donors for A, B, C, DRB1 and DQB1; some 520 for DQA1; more than 600 for DPA1; 400 to 480 for DPB1. Besides the first cohort of under 700 subjects, a separate validation cohort made up of 95 to 150 different subjects was used. An earlier analysis of a few hundred of the donors applied high-throughput TCR beta sequencing to assess whether each TCR beta V gene segment acted as functional or pseudogenic. Four to six DR-DQ haplotypes were handled as single units for association and clustering because linkage in the cohort was strong. Using immunosequencing, the study profiled T cell repertoires from fewer than 700 subjects and related those repertoires to cytomegalovirus serostatus. To study patterns of TCR occurrence, a later analysis re-analyzed previously published TCR beta repertoires from 550 to 800 donors and added high-resolution HLA genotyping. All discovery cohort repertoires had been generated using a single sequencing platform. A later genetic analysis used genome-wide SNP genotypes for about 65% of the roughly 700 donors, treating that subset as a discovery cohort. To predict cytomegalovirus infection status, the study brought together high-throughput TCR immunosequencing, statistical association of individual TCRs with disease status, and machine learning.

The method was the immunoSEQ multiplex PCR assay. A mixture of 60 forward primers for TCR Vbeta segments and 13 reverse primers for TCR Jbeta segments was used in the multiplex PCR. The CDR3 region of rearranged TCR beta genes was amplified from genomic DNA by a multiplex PCR assay. The amplified TCR beta libraries were sequenced on the Illumina HiSeq System as 87-base-pair reads. Processing in the source paper ran as follows. Across the 666 repertoires, a later analysis counted roughly 84 million unique TCR beta chains, roughly 11 million of which were shared by at least two donors. Raw reads were error-corrected and collapsed into unique sequences by a nearest-neighbor algorithm in which closely related sequences were merged to remove PCR and sequencing errors. CDR3 sequences were aligned to IMGT reference sequences to assign V, D and J gene segments. For a sequence to be retained, a match of at least six nucleotides was required to both a V gene segment and a J gene segment. Rearrangements were classified as productive when the CDR3 lacked stop codons and remained in frame with V and J, and all other rearrangements were classified as non-productive. Following IMGT convention, CDR3 was defined as the stretch from the second conserved V-encoded cysteine to the conserved J-encoded phenylalanine. Sequences without an unambiguous match to a single V gene segment were excluded from the earlier analysis of about 640 of the donors. An earlier analysis of 450 to 650 of the donors called V segments functional above 56.7% productive rearrangements and segregating when the between-donor standard deviation exceeded 5%. A statistical classification framework was developed to diagnose cytomegalovirus status using the catalog of TCR beta chain sequences. In a later analysis, V and J genes were assigned by comparing TCR nucleotide sequences against IMGT/GENE-DB human TR gene sequences. The TCRdist pipeline was used in a later analysis to assign CDR3 sequences and most-parsimonious VDJ recombination scenarios. In a later analysis, each TCR beta chain was defined by its CDR3 amino acid sequence together with its V-gene family, and reads without a unique V-gene family were excluded. A later analysis removed several hundred highly shared, low-generation-probability nucleotide sequences to deal with suspected cross-contamination and a sequencing artifact. For each public chain, a later analysis derived a clonal expansion index from normalized ranks of inferred template counts within each repertoire. In a later analysis, generation probabilities were computed using a VDJ recombination model fitted to out-of-frame rearrangements, and the results were checked against IGoR. Hypergeometric tests were used in a later analysis to score TCR-TCR, TCR-HLA and TCR-CMV co-occurrence, with a repertoire-size bias correction applied to the TCR pairs. In a later analysis, false discovery rates were estimated by permuting HLA or CMV assignments 20 times. In a later analysis, co-occurring TCRs were grouped using DBSCAN, with TCRdist sequence similarity added in when clustering inside HLA-allele-positive subsets. For co-occurrence clustering, repertoires with fewer than 30,000 or more than 120,000 public chains were excluded, along with a handful of repertoires with anomalous nucleotide sharing. The table was pulled from immuneACCESS by TCRdb, which kept in-frame rearrangements only. Such tables lose some clones; where checked, under half of the loss comes from unresolved V genes, and the rest has no known cause. The DNA gave D and trimming, while V, J and clone size come from that table. Across this sample there are about 180,000 clones, with around 74% seen only once. The top ten hold around 2.4% of the sample.

The paper as a whole reports these results and caveats: An earlier analysis of 587 of the donors showed that most TCR beta V segments appeared in productive rearrangements either about 87% or about 30% of the time, which broadly matched IMGT annotations. In vitro tests confirmed that a few of the cytomegalovirus-associated TCR beta chains recognize cytomegalovirus antigens. According to a later analysis, parvovirus B19, influenza, CMV and Epstein-Barr virus appeared linked to several top co-occurrence clusters. CMV serostatus was the only immune exposure information available for the cohort. The study listed 150 to 200 TCR beta chains as associated with cytomegalovirus. Presence/absence analyses assumed roughly uniform sequencing depth across donors, an assumption that may not hold. A later analysis found that HLA-associated TCR beta chains were more clonally expanded and had lower generation probabilities than equally common non-associated chains. Most TCR sequences were observed very rarely across donors, whereas some public TCRs were present in many individuals. In a later analysis, most CMV-associated TCR beta chains were found to appear HLA-restricted, with HLA associations seemingly driven largely by CMV exposure. A group of highly shared sequence variants was considered likely to be a technical artifact of the sequencing pipeline. Only TCR beta chains were sequenced in this cohort, and the absence of alpha or paired-chain data limited detectable features. A further reported finding was that TCR beta sequences accurately predicted the HLA-A and HLA-B alleles for most subjects in the first cohort. A later genetic analysis associated a missense DCLRE1C variant with V-gene and J-gene trimming of TCR beta chains, and an independent cohort replicated the association. Assigning TCR associations to individual alleles was difficult when HLA alleles, especially DR and DQ, strongly co-occurred. Because HLA typing was unavailable for some donors at each locus, only the typed subset was used in association tests. According to a later analysis, TCR association rates differed among HLA loci, with DRB1 alleles showing the most associated TCRs and HLA-C alleles showing the fewest. It was suggested by the authors that the approach could potentially be generalized to other disease states and immunological phenotypes. Compared with the roughly 600-donor mean, donors in an Asian-associated ancestry cluster had fewer N-insertions in productive TCRs, according to a later genetic analysis. Linkage disequilibrium might explain the correlated functional status among segregating V segments, but an unknown experimental factor could not be excluded. Because counts were too low, about 17 rarely observed V segments, including chromosome 9 orphons, were excluded from the earlier analysis of fewer than 650 of the donors. The classifier was reported to diagnose cytomegalovirus status with high specificity and sensitivity in both the original and validation cohorts. In a later analysis, around 17,000 TCR beta sequences were associated with specific HLA alleles at a false discovery rate of 0.05.

The table lists this clone with a few counts. Its antigen target is currently unknown. Base quality data are lacking; no much larger clone is found one base away. The cohort was made up of about 670 healthy bone marrow donors. At the time of sampling, every cohort member was nominally healthy, though immune exposures that went unrecorded were likely present. The donor tested CMV seronegative, placing the donor among the 352 seronegative members of the cohort. A peripheral blood sample was collected from each donor, and TCR beta sequencing was performed on peripheral blood mononuclear cells. Genomic DNA was extracted from the blood cell samples with the Qiagen DNeasy Blood Extraction Kit. Material for sequencing was PBMCs. This receptor was taken from a female donor in good health and CMV-seronegative.

The DNA sequence reads TGTGCCAGCAGACGACAGGGCGGTCAGCCCCAGCATTTT. It codes for CASRRQGGQPQHF. The rearrangement joined TRBV6-1 to TRBJ1-5; 7 central nucleotides agree with TRBD1. The CDR3 goes from the cysteine to the phenylalanine over 13 residues. The CDR3 DNA has 39 bases and is translated from base 1. As encoded in the germline V gene, CDR1 is MNHNS while CDR2 is SASEGT. Compared with germline, V lacks 6 bases and J lacks 6 bases; bases without a gene match: 5.